Listed here are 21 T cell receptor beta chains from one sample, sequenced in a study of T cells in Graves' hyperthyroidism and ophthalmopathy. Authors of the study amplified TCR beta CDR3 regions from RNA transcripts. First-round RT-PCR of the TCR CDR3 relied on the HTBI primer set. MiXCR, run by TCRdb on the multiplex PCR reads, gives a single entry per CDR3 protein. The sample shows under 40,000 distinct CDR3 sequences, roughly 52% of them seen only once. Sequenced material: blood. Receptor source: a woman aged 45 to 65 with Graves' hyperthyroidism that later progressed to Graves' ophthalmopathy.

By proportion, this clonotype is medium-sized. This chain joins TRBV20-1 and TRBJ2-7; no firm D call. V lost 4 bases, J lost 0 bases, and 7 bases lay in between. The CDR3 spans 12 residues. The germline V gene has CDR1 DFQATT and CDR2 SNEGSKA (reference sequence). The chain's CDR3 is CSAIESSYEQYF. DNA of the CDR3: TGCAGTGCTATAGAGTCCTCCTACGAGCAGTACTTC.

This rearrangement joins TRBV18 to TRBJ2-7; 14 bases map to TRBD2. This CDR3 comprises 18 residues. Germline V gene lookup returns CDR1 KGHSH and CDR2 LQKENI. V dropped 2 bases and J dropped 3; count of bases not matched to a gene: 9. As DNA, the CDR3 is TGTGCCAGCTCACCAGGGACTAGCGGGAGATCCCCCCTCTACGAGCAGTACTTC. It specifies CASSPGTSGRSPLYEQYF.

The chain carries TRBV10-3 and TRBJ2-7; weak D call: TRBD2 (5 bases). From germline, CDR1 is ENHRY and CDR2 SYGVKD. The CDR3 has 17 amino acids. The V end lost 4 bases, the J end lost 3 bases, and 22 bases lay between the germline ends. This chain's CDR3 is CAISATDTPDGGYEQYF. In DNA form, the CDR3 reads TGTGCCATCAGTGCCACCGATACTCCTGATGGAGGCTACGAGCAGTACTTC.

The chain uses TRBV6-2 or TRBV6-3 and TRBJ2-3, with D uncertain. V lost 2 bases, J lost 1 base, and 10 bases lay in between. CDR3 length: 15 amino acids. Looked up from germline, CDR1 is MNHEY and CDR2 is SVGEGT. The CDR3, as DNA: TGTGCCAGCAGTTACGGTGGTTCGGGCACAGATACGCAGTATTTT. Encoded protein: CASSYGGSGTDTQYF.

Points on this clonotype: A much larger clone lies one base from this, so it may be a read error. The CDR3, as DNA: TGTGCCAGCAGCCCACAGCCTTTT. Residues: CASSPQPF. The chain is built from TRBV7-6 and TRBJ1-5; D gene uncertain. From germline, CDR1 is SGHVS and CDR2 FNYEAQ. This CDR3 has 8 residues. Together with reference TRBV7-6 and TRBJ1-5, the CDR3 gives the full variable domain: GAGVSQSPRYKVTKRGQDVALRCDPISGHVSLYWYRQALGQGPEFLTYFNYEAQQDKSGLPNDRFSAERPEGSISTLTIQRTEQRDSAMYRCASSPQPFGDGTRLSIL.

In this sample, this clonotype turned up once. A read error may account for a junction end that differs from germline. V is TRBV6-1 and J is TRBJ2-7; 8 bases line up with TRBD2. The CDR3 consists of 14 residues. Germline V gene sequence: CDR1 MNHNS, CDR2 SASEGT. This chain's CDR3 is CASIVLADTYEQYF. The CDR3 DNA reads TGTGCCAGCATTGTACTAGCGGATACCTACGAGCAATACTTC.

This clonotype was counted ten times or more. The chain employs TRBV6-2 or TRBV6-3 and TRBJ1-2; D remains unclear. This CDR3 region has 13 residues. CDR1 and CDR2 from the germline V gene are MNHEY and SVGEGT. Trimming stripped 5 bases from V and 2 bases from J, with 9 bases between. The CDR3, as DNA: TGTGCCAGCAGTAGCCCACCAAACTATGGCTACACCTTC. Translation: CASSSPPNYGYTF.

The sample holds many counts of this clonotype. The J gene is TRBJ1-1, the V gene TRBV5-8; D is undetermined. Germline V CDR1 and CDR2: SGHTS, YDEGEE. This CDR3 region has 14 residues. V lost 4 bases, J lost 3 bases, and 13 bases lay in between. Here the CDR3 reads CASSPRGLDTEAFF. CDR3 sequence (DNA): TGTGCCAGCAGCCCTCGGGGTTTGGACACTGAAGCTTTCTTT.

This clonotype came up many times. The chain joins TRBV5-1 to TRBJ2-1, with D possibly being TRBD2 (6 bases). Germline CDR1 and CDR2: SGHRS and YFSETQ. V lost 4 bases and J 7 bases, leaving 18 bases between the germline ends. The CDR3 contains 15 residues. CDR3 in amino acids: CASSPNLAGWNEQFF. The CDR3 nucleotides read TGCGCCAGCAGCCCAAATTTGGCGGGGTGGAATGAGCAGTTCTTC. Full variable domain (rest looked up from reference TRBV5-1 and TRBJ2-1): KAGVTQTPRYLIKTRGQQVTLSCSPISGHRSVSWYQQTPGQGLQFLFEYFSETQRNKGNFPGRFSGRQFSNSRSEMNVSTLELGDSALYLCASSPNLAGWNEQFFGPGTRLTVL.

The genes are TRBV2 and TRBJ1-4; a weak D match, TRBD1 (6 bases). The CDR3 sequence is 13 residues long. Germline assignment: CDR1 SNHLY and CDR2 FYNNEI. V was clipped by 5 bases and J by 7 bases, with 11 bases between them. The CDR3 DNA is TGTGCCAGCAGTCGGGGGCAGGGTGAAAAACTGTTTTTT. Translating it yields CASSRGQGEKLFF. Full variable domain (outside the CDR3, taken from reference TRBV2 and TRBJ1-4): EPEVTQTPSHQVTQMGQEVILRCVPISNHLYFYWYRQILGQKVEFLVSFYNNEISEKSEIFDDQFSVERPDGSNFTLKIRSTKLEDSAMYFCASSRGQGEKLFFGSGTQLSVL.

This clonotype showed up many times. The V and J genes are TRBV19 and TRBJ2-4; D remains unclear. Germline V lookup: CDR1 LNHDA, CDR2 SQIVND (reference sequence). Trimming took 4 bases from V and 0 from J, leaving 13 bases between them. The CDR3 extends over 16 amino acids. CDR3 region: CASSTRPNIAKNIQYF. The DNA for the CDR3 is TGTGCCAGTAGTACTCGACCGAATATAGCCAAAAACATTCAGTACTTC.

V gene TRBV6-5 combines with J gene TRBJ1-5, with 12 positions matching TRBD1. Germline V lookup: CDR1 MNHEY, CDR2 SVGAGI. Unmatched junction bases numbered 10, after V lost 6 bases and J lost 10 bases. The CDR3 loop spans 15 amino acids. CDR3 DNA: TGTGCCAGCAGGGGTTCGGGACAGGGGGCTAAACCCCAGCATTTT. It codes for CASRGSGQGAKPQHF.

In its sample, this clonotype is medium-sized (0.01 to 0.1%). At one boundary the junction diverges from the germline segment, which might be a read error. V and J are TRBV7-9 and TRBJ2-7, with D uncertain. The CDR3 covers 12 residues. The germline V gene encodes CDR1 SEHNR and CDR2 FQNEAQ (reference sequence). The CDR3: CASSIRDTALSF. The CDR3 DNA sequence: TGTGCCAGCAGCATCCGAGACACCGCCCTTAGCTTC.

The chain joins TRBV2 to TRBJ2-5; D may be TRBD2 (5 bases). This CDR3 contains 15 residues. CDR1 and CDR2 from the germline V gene are SNHLY and FYNNEI. The V end lost 2 bases, the J end lost 3 bases, and 13 bases lay between the germline ends. In DNA, the CDR3 is TGTGCCAGCAGTGAAACCCGGGGAACTAAAGAGACCCAGTACTTC. It encodes CASSETRGTKETQYF.

Points on this clonotype: One end of the junction does not line up with germline, which may come from a read error. The genes are TRBV15 and TRBJ2-5, with 9 bases lining up with TRBD2. CDR1 and CDR2 (germline): LNHNV, YYDKDF (reference sequence). The CDR3 sequence is 16 residues long. The DNA of the CDR3 is TGTGCCACCAGCCGAGCGGCGGGGGGGTTCCAAGAGACCCTGTACTTC. Protein sequence: CATSRAAGGFQETLYF.

The table lists this clonotype with many counts. The chain recombines TRBV5-1 with TRBJ1-5; D might be TRBD1 (5 bases). CDR1 is SGHRS, CDR2 YFSETQ, per germline. V was pared by 3 bases and J by 4 bases, with 20 bases between. CDR3 length: 17 residues. The CDR3 loop reads CASSSRDPRKKNQPQHF. Here the CDR3 DNA reads TGCGCCAGCAGCTCTCGGGACCCCCGGAAGAAAAATCAGCCCCAGCATTTT.

The rearrangement uses TRBV19 and TRBJ1-2; 8 bases match TRBD1. J was trimmed by 8 bases and V by 3 bases; bases with no gene match: 11. The CDR3 runs 15 residues. Germline-derived CDR1 and CDR2 are LNHDA and SQIVND (reference sequence). This chain's CDR3 is CASSMNGQGISGYTF. CDR3 coding DNA: TGTGCCAGTAGTATGAATGGACAGGGTATTTCCGGCTACACCTTC.

V gene TRBV20-1 combines with J gene TRBJ1-1; D not certain. CDR3 length: 15 amino acids. The germline V gene has CDR1 DFQATT and CDR2 SNEGSKA (reference sequence). V lost 4 bases, J lost 7 bases, and 22 bases lay in between. CDR3 nucleotides: TGCAGTGCTAACCCGACGGAGGGAGCATCAGATGAAGCTTTCTTT. Its protein is CSANPTEGASDEAFF.

In this sample, this clonotype turned up many times. The chain carries TRBV4-2 and TRBJ2-5, with D perhaps TRBD2 (6 bases). The CDR3 contains 15 residues. V was shortened by 0 bases and J by 5 bases, with 13 bases between the two germline ends. The germline gives CDR1 LGHNA, CDR2 YNFKEQ. CDR3 sequence (DNA): TGTGCCAGCAGCCAAGAGATCGGGAGAGGTGAGACCCAGTACTTC. This gives the protein CASSQEIGRGETQYF.

The CDR3 region is CASNPTQHF. The CDR3 nucleotides are TGTGCCAGCAATCCAACGCAGCATTTT. This chain joins TRBV27 and TRBJ1-5; the D is unclear. CDR1 and CDR2 from the germline V gene are MNHEY and SMNVEV (reference sequence). V shed 7 bases and J shed 13 bases, with 8 bases lying between them. This CDR3 spans 9 amino acids.

V gene TRBV25-1 combines with J gene TRBJ2-7; 9 bases line up with TRBD1. V shed 9 bases and J 7 bases; nucleotides not matched to a gene: 7. This CDR3 region has 12 residues. CDR1 MGHDK and CDR2 SYGVNS come from the germline V gene. The CDR3 is CASGQGSKEQYF. The CDR3 DNA is TGTGCCAGTGGACAGGGGAGTAAAGAGCAGTACTTC.